The 7 T cell receptor beta chains reported below all come from one sample, sequenced in a study of cytomegalovirus exposure and HLA in healthy donors. TCRdb's table, derived via immunoSEQ multiplex PCR, lists solely in-frame clones and lacks some. The repertoire holds about 330,000 clones, with 86% as singletons. Sequencing was done on a sample of PBMCs. These receptors all stem from a woman aged 18-30 years in good health and CMV-seronegative.

The CDR3 sequence is CASSPLSGSYNEQFF. For the CDR3, the DNA is TGCGCCAGCAGCCCCTTATCGGGCTCCTACAATGAGCAGTTCTTC. The genes are TRBV5-1 and TRBJ2-1; D not resolved. The CDR3 has 15 amino acids. With 4 bases removed from V and 0 bases from J, the gap between germline ends came to 11 bases. Germline V gene sequence: CDR1 SGHRS, CDR2 YFSETQ.

This chain uses TRBV19 with TRBJ2-1; D is perhaps TRBD2 (5 bases). CDR1 and CDR2 from the germline V gene are LNHDA and SQIVND (reference sequence). The CDR3 is 13 amino acids. V lost 0 bases to trimming and J lost 9 bases, with 9 bases between them. The CDR3 nucleotides are TGTGCCAGTAGTATAGATATAGGAGGTGAGCAGTTCTTC. As protein: CASSIDIGGEQFF.

The CDR3 region is CASSQVLAGSYNEQFF. CDR3 nucleotide sequence: TGCGCCAGCAGCCAAGTGCTAGCGGGCTCCTACAATGAGCAGTTCTTC. This rearrangement joins TRBV4-3 to TRBJ2-1, with TRBD2 matching 8 bases. Germline V gene data show CDR1 as LGHNA and CDR2 as YSLEER. V lost 1 base to trimming and J lost 0 bases; unmatched junction nucleotides: 2. The CDR3 sequence is 16 residues long.

The chain has TRBV4-1 and TRBJ1-5, with no clear D. The germline V and J ends were trimmed by 4 bases and 7 bases, with 8 bases remaining between them. The germline V gene encodes CDR1 MGHRA and CDR2 YSYEKL. This CDR3 spans 12 amino acids. The CDR3 spells CASSLPGQPQHF. In nucleotides, the CDR3 is TGCGCCAGCAGCCTCCCCGGGCAGCCCCAGCATTTT.

The rearrangement joins TRBV6-5 to TRBJ1-2; D remains unclear. CDR3 length equals 13 residues. Trimming took off 0 bases at V and 6 bases at J, with 8 bases between the two ends. Germline V CDR1 and CDR2: MNHEY, SVGAGI. The CDR3 DNA is TGTGCCAGCAGTTACTCGGCCGGGGATGGCTACACCTTC. Translated: CASSYSAGDGYTF.

The rearrangement joins TRBV9 to TRBJ2-7, with TRBD1 matching over 8 bases. CDR1 is SGDLS, CDR2 YYNGEE, per germline. V lost 3 bases, J lost 2 bases, and 4 bases stayed unmatched. CDR3 length: 14 amino acids. CDR3 DNA sequence: TGTGCCAGCAGCGCCCCGGGACAGGCCTACGAGCAGTACTTC. It translates to CASSAPGQAYEQYF. The full variable domain, completed using reference TRBV9 and TRBJ2-7, is DSGVTQTPKHLITATGQRVTLRCSPRSGDLSVYWYQQSLDQGLQFLIQYYNGEERAKGNILERFSAQQFPDLHSELNLSSLELGDSALYFCASSAPGQAYEQYFGPGTRLTVT.

The chain couples TRBV6-1 to TRBJ1-5, with TRBD1 identical over 7 bases. J gave up 6 bases and V 4 bases, and 9 bases lay outside the gene matches. The length of the CDR3 is 15 residues. CDR1 is MNHNS, CDR2 SASEGT, per germline. CDR3 residues: CASSGLQTGSQPQHF. In DNA, the CDR3 is TGTGCCAGCAGTGGGCTCCAGACAGGGAGTCAGCCCCAGCATTTT.